This T cell receptor (beta chain) was obtained from a study of blood T cells in healthy people across ages. Looking at the study overall: Template switching picked up about one barcoded beta molecule for each two T cells.

Findings of the study overall: Higher diversity, along with more naive CD4+ cells, distinguished long-lived donors from aged donors. It was found that TCR beta diversity correlated strongly with the percentage of naive T cells.

Primers used in a second PCR of about 6 to 11 cycles were a sample-barcoded 5' primer and a J-beta primer mix. TCRdb re-analysed the 5' RACE reads in MiXCR, keeping a single row per CDR3 protein. The sample holds 1,800,000 or so distinct CDR3 sequences, more than 35% seen once. This clonotype appeared once. Its matching antigen is unknown. The CDR3 runs to 13 residues. Germline values: CDR1 DFQATT, CDR2 SNEGSKA (reference sequence). The rearrangement joins TRBV20-1 to TRBJ1-1, with TRBD1 as a possible D gene (5 bases). Sequenced material: blood. This clonotype was sampled from a human donor in good health. In DNA form, the CDR3 reads TGCAGGTGTAAACGGGGGACGAACACTGAAGCTTTCTTT. Protein: CRCKRGTNTEAFF.